This T cell receptor beta chain emerged from a study of neurological immune-mediated disorders. The study, taken as a whole, reports: Because no CDR3 amino acid sequences were shared across subjects by expanded clones, private repertoires were suggested in all groups.

The sorted-subset TCR libraries were prepared using 750,000 to 1,000,000 CD4+ or CD8+ T cells as the starting material. This clonotype was counted at least ten times. Its antigen remains unknown. One entry per CDR3 protein, called by TCRdb with MiXCR from the 5' RACE reads. The data show tens of thousands of distinct CDR3 sequences, with 7% to 8.5% seen just once and approximately 5.4% held by the top ten. Between the trimmed V and J ends, which lost 6 bases and 1 base, there was a span of 12 bases. CDR3 length: 15 residues. The chain couples TRBV12-3 or TRBV12-4 to TRBJ2-2; D not certain. The origin of this receptor is a man aged 50 to 60 in good health. The sequenced sample consisted of CD4+ T cells from blood. CDR3 sequence: CASRARAVNTGELFF. The CDR3 nucleotides are TGTGCCAGCAGAGCCCGTGCGGTGAACACCGGGGAGCTGTTTTTT.